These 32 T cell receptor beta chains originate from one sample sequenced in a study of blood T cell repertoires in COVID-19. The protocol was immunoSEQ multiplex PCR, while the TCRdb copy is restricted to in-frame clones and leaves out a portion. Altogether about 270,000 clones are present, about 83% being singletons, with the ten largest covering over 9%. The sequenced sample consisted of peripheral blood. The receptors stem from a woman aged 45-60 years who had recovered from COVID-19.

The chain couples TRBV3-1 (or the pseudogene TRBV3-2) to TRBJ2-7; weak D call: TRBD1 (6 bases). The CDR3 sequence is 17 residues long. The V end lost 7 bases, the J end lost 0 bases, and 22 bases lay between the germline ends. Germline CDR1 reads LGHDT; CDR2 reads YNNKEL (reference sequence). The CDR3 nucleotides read TGTGCCAGCATCCCGACCGAGGGGGACCCCCGCTCCTACGAGCAGTACTTC. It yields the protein CASIPTEGDPRSYEQYF.

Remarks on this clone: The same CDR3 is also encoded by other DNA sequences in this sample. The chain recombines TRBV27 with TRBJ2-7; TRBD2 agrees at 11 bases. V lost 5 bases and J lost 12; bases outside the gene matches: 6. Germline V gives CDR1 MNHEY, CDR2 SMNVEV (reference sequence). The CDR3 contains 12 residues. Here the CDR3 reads CASSRLAGGWYF. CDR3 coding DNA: TGTGCCAGCAGTAGGCTAGCGGGAGGCTGGTACTTC.

DNA for the CDR3: TGTGCCTGGAGTTATAAGGGGGCGCTTGGCTACACCTTC. It translates to CAWSYKGALGYTF. This chain links TRBV30 with TRBJ1-2; TRBD1 matches 7 bases. V shed 2 bases, J shed 7 bases, and the junction held 7 bases outside the gene matches. Germline lookup yields CDR1 GTSNPN and CDR2 SVGIG (reference sequence). This CDR3 has 13 residues.

The CDR3 loop is CASSPQGAEQYF. DNA for the CDR3: TGTGCCAGCAGCCCGCAGGGGGCCGAGCAGTACTTC. This chain links TRBV12-3 or TRBV12-4 with TRBJ2-7, with 8 bases fitting TRBD1. V shed 6 bases and J 6 bases; nucleotides not matched to a gene: 4. The CDR3 runs to 12 residues.

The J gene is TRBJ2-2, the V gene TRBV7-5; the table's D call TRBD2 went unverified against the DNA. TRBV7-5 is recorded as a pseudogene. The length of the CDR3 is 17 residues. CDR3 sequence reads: CVRSPRLAGLNTGELFF. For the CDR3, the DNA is TGTGTCAGAAGCCCTCGACTAGCGGGGCTGAACACCGGGGAGCTGTTTTTT.

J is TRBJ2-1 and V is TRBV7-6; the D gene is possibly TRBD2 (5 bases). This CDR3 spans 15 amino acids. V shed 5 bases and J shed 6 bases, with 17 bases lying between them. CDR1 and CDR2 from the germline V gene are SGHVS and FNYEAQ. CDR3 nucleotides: TGTGCCAGCAGCCCTCTTAAGAGCGGCGGCAATGAGCAGTTCTTC. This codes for CASSPLKSGGNEQFF. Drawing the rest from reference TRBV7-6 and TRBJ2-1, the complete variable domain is GAGVSQSPRYKVTKRGQDVALRCDPISGHVSLYWYRQALGQGPEFLTYFNYEAQQDKSGLPNDRFSAERPEGSISTLTIQRTEQRDSAMYRCASSPLKSGGNEQFFGPGTRLTVL.

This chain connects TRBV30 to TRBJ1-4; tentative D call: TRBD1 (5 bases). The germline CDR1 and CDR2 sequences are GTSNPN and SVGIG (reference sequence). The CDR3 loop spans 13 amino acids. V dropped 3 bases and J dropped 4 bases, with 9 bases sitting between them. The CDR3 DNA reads TGTGCCTGGAGGTCGGGGGGTAATGAAAAACTGTTTTTT. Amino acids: CAWRSGGNEKLFF.

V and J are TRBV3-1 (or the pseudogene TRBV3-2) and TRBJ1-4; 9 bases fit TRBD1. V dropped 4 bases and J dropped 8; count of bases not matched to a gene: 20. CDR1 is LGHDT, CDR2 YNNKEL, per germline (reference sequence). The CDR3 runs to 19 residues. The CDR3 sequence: CASSRDPPAQGARWEKLFF. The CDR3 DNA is TGTGCCAGCAGCCGAGATCCTCCGGCACAGGGGGCGCGTTGGGAAAAACTGTTTTTT.

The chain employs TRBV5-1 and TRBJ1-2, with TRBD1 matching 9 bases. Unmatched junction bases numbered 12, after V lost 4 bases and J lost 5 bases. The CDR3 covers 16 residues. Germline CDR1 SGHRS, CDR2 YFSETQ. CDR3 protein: CASSLAGWDREYGYTF. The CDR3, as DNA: TGCGCCAGCAGCCTGGCAGGGTGGGACAGGGAGTATGGCTACACCTTC.

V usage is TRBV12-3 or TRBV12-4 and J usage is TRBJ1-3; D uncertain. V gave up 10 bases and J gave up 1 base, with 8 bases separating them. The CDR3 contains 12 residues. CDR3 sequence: CATKRSGNTIYF. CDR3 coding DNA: TGTGCCACCAAGCGGTCTGGAAACACCATATATTTT.

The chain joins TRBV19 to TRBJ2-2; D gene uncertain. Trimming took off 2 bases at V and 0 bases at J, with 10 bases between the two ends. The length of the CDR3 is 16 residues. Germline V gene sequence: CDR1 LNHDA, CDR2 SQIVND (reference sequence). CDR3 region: CASSILLTANTGELFF. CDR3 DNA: TGTGCCAGTAGTATATTGCTAACGGCGAACACCGGGGAGCTGTTTTTT.

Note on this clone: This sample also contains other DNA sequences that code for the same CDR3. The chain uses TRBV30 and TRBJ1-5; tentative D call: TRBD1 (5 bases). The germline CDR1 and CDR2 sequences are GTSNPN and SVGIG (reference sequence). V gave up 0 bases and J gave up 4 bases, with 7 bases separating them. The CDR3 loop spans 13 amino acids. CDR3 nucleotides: TGTGCCTGGAGTGTAAGGGGTAATCAGCCCCAGCATTTT. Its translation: CAWSVRGNQPQHF.

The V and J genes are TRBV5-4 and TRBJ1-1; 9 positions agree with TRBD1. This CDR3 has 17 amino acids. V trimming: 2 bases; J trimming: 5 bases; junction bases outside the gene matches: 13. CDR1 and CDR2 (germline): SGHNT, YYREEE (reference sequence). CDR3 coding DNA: TGTGCCAGCAGCTTTCCCGGACAGGGGCGATCTAGGACTGAAGCTTTCTTT. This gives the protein CASSFPGQGRSRTEAFF.

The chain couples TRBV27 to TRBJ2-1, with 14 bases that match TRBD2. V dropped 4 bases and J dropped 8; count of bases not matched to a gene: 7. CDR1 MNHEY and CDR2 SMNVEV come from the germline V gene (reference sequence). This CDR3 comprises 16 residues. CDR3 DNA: TGTGCCAGCAGTTCAGGGACTAGCGGGAGTAGGGATGAGCAGTTCTTC. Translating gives CASSSGTSGSRDEQFF.

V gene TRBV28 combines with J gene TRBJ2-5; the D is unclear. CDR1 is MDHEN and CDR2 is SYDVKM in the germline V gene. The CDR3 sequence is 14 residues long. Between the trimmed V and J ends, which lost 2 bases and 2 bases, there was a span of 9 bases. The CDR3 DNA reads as TGTGCCAGCAGTTTACTGGGCGAACAAGAGACCCAGTACTTC. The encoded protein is CASSLLGEQETQYF.

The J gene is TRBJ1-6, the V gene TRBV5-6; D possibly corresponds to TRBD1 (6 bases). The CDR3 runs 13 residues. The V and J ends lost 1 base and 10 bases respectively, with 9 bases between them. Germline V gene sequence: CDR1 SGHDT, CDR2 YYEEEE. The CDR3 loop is CASSLTGRSPLHF. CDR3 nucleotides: TGTGCCAGCAGCTTGACAGGGCGCTCACCCCTCCACTTT.

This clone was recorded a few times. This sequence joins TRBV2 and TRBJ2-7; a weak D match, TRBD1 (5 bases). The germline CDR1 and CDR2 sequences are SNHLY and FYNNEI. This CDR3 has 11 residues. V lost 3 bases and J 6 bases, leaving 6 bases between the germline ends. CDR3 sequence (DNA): TGTGCCAGCAGTGAGGGGCCCGAGCAGTACTTC. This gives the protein CASSEGPEQYF.

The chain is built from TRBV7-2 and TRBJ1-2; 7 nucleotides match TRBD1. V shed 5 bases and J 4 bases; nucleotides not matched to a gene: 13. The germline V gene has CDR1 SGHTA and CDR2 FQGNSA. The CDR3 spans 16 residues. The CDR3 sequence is CASSARGIGGSYGYTF. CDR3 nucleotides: TGTGCCAGCAGCGCTAGGGGCATAGGGGGCTCCTATGGCTACACCTTC. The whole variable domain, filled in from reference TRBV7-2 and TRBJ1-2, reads GAGVSQSPSNKVTEKGKDVELRCDPISGHTALYWYRQSLGQGLEFLIYFQGNSAPDKSGLPSDRFSAERTGGSVSTLTIQRTQQEDSAVYLCASSARGIGGSYGYTFGSGTRLTVV.

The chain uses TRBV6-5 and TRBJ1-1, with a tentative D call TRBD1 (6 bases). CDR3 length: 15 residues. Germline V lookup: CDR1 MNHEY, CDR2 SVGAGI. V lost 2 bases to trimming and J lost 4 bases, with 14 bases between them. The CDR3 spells CASSYTTGRFTEAFF. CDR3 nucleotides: TGTGCCAGCAGTTACACTACAGGGCGGTTCACTGAAGCTTTCTTT.

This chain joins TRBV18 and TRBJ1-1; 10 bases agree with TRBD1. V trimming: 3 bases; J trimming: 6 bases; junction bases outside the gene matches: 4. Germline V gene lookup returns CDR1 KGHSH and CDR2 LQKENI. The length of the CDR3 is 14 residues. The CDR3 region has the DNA TGTGCCAGCTCACCGGGACAGGGGAGGTCTGAAGCTTTCTTT. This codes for CASSPGQGRSEAFF.

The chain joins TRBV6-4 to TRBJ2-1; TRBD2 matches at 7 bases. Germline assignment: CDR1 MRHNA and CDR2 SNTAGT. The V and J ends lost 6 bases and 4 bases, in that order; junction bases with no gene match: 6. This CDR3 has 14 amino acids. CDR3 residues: CASSPGTTYNEQFF. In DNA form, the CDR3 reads TGTGCCAGCAGCCCCGGGACTACATACAATGAGCAGTTCTTC.

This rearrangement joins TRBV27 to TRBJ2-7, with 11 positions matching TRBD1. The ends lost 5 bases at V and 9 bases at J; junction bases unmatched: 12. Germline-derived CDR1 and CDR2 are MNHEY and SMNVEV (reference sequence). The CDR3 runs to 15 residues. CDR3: CASSPLFPGQGVQYF. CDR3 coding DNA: TGTGCCAGCAGTCCCCTTTTTCCGGGACAGGGGGTGCAGTACTTC.

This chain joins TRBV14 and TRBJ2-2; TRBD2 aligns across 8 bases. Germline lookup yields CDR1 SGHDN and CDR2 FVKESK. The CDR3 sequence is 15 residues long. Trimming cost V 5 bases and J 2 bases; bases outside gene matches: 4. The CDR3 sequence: CASSIGGANTGELFF. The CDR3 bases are TGTGCCAGCAGCATCGGGGGGGCTAACACCGGGGAGCTGTTTTTT.

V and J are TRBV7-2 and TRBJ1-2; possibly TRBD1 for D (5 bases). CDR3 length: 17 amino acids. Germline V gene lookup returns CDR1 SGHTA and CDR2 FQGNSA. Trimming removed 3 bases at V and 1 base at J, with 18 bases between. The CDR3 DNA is TGTGCCAGCAGCTTCCATTCTATACAGGTTTTTAACTATGGCTACACCTTC. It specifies CASSFHSIQVFNYGYTF. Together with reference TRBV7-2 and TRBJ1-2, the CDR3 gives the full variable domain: GAGVSQSPSNKVTEKGKDVELRCDPISGHTALYWYRQSLGQGLEFLIYFQGNSAPDKSGLPSDRFSAERTGGSVSTLTIQRTQQEDSAVYLCASSFHSIQVFNYGYTFGSGTRLTVV.

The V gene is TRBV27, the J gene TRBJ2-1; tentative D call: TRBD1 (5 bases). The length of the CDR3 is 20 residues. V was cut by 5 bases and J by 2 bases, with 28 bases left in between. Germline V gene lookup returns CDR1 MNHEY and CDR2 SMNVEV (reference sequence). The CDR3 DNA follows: TGTGCCAGCAGTGCCACAGGTTACCGGGTAGCCCAACCCCCCTACAATGAGCAGTTCTTC. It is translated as CASSATGYRVAQPPYNEQFF.

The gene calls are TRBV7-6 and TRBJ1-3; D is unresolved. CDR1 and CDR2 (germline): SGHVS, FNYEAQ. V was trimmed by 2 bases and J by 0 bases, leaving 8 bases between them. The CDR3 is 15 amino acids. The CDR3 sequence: CASSLTGFSGNTIYF. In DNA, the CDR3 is TGTGCCAGCAGCTTAACGGGTTTCTCTGGAAACACCATATATTTT.

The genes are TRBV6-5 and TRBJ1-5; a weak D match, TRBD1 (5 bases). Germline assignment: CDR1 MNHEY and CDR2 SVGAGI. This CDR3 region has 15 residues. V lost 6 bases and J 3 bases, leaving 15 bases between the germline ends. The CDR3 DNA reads TGTGCCAGCAGCGTGGCCAGGGTCAACAATCAGCCCCAGCATTTT. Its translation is CASSVARVNNQPQHF.

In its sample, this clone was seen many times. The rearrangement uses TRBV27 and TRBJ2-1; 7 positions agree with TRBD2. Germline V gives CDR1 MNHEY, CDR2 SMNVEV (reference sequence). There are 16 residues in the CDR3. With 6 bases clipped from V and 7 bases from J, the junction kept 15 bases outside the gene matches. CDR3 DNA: TGTGCCAGCAGCCTCCTCGATGGGGGGGAGGGGAATGAGCAGTTCTTC. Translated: CASSLLDGGEGNEQFF.

CDR3: CASSITGVGQPQHF. The CDR3 region has the DNA TGTGCCAGTAGTATAACAGGGGTCGGTCAGCCCCAGCATTTT. V usage is TRBV19 and J usage is TRBJ1-5; 7 bases are shared with TRBD1. This CDR3 region has 14 residues. CDR1 LNHDA and CDR2 SQIVND come from the germline V gene (reference sequence). The junction had 4 bases not matched to a gene; V was cut back by 2 bases and J by 6 bases.

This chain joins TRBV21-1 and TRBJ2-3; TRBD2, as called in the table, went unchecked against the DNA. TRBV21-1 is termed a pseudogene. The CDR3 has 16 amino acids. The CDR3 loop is CASSKARRASTDTQYF. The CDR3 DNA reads TGTGCCAGCAGCAAAGCGCGGCGAGCCAGCACAGATACGCAGTATTTT.

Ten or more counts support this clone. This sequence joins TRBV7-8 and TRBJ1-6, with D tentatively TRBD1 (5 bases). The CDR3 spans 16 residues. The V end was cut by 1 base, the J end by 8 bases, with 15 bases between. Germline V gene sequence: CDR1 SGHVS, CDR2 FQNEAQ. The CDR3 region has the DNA TGTGCCAGCAGCTTAGTGGCGGGGGGAAGTTATTCACCCCTCCACTTT. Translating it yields CASSLVAGGSYSPLHF.

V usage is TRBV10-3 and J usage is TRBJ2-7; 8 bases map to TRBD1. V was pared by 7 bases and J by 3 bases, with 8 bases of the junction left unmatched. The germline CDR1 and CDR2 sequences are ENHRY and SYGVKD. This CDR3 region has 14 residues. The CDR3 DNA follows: TGTGCCATCAACCCGGGACAGGTTATCTACGAGCAGTACTTC. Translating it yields CAINPGQVIYEQYF.